The 9 T cell receptor beta chains below all came from one sample that was sequenced in a study of lymphopenia after photon versus proton radiotherapy. Libraries were prepared by immunoSEQ multiplex PCR; TCRdb keeps only in-frame clonotypes and omits some of them. In the table there are tens of thousands of clones, approximately 84% of which are singletons. Sequenced material: peripheral blood, taken from a patient treated with proton-based radiotherapy. These receptors were taken from a man aged 55 to 70 with pancreatic cancer.

This clone was recorded once. This chain's CDR3 is CASKSDRRAKNIQYF. The CDR3 region has the DNA TGTGCCAGCAAGTCGGACAGGAGAGCCAAAAACATTCAGTACTTC. This chain uses TRBV2 with TRBJ2-4, with 7 bases aligning to TRBD1. CDR3 length: 15 residues. In germline, CDR1 is SNHLY, CDR2 FYNNEI. The ends lost 7 bases at V and 0 bases at J; junction bases unmatched: 6.

This rearrangement joins TRBV5-4 to TRBJ2-7, with a tentative D call TRBD2 (6 bases). Germline-derived CDR1 and CDR2 are SGHNT and YYREEE (reference sequence). The CDR3 loop spans 13 amino acids. The germline V and J ends were trimmed by 0 bases and 5 bases, with 9 bases remaining between them. The CDR3 DNA is TGTGCCAGCAGCTTGGCACGCGGGGACGAGCAGTACTTC. Its translation: CASSLARGDEQYF.

The chain is built from TRBV18 and TRBJ2-7; 11 bases map to TRBD1. The CDR3 length is 18 residues. The V gene's germline CDR1 is KGHSH and CDR2 LQKENI. The trim removed 6 bases at V and 0 bases at J, leaving 13 bases unmatched. The CDR3 reads CASSQLAPGTGGSYEQYF. For the CDR3, the DNA is TGTGCCAGCTCCCAATTAGCCCCCGGGACAGGGGGCTCCTACGAGCAGTACTTC.

This clone was seen a single time. The rearrangement links TRBV11-2 to TRBJ2-1; weak D call: TRBD2 (5 bases). Looked up from germline, CDR1 is SGHAT and CDR2 is FQNNGV. Trimming shortened V by 0 bases and J by 6 bases, and 9 bases separated the two germline ends. The length of the CDR3 is 14 residues. The CDR3 is CASSLEVGANEQFF. The CDR3, as DNA: TGTGCCAGCAGCTTAGAGGTGGGAGCCAATGAGCAGTTCTTC.

Here the CDR3 reads CASSANRNTGELFF. The CDR3 nucleotides are TGTGCCAGCAGCGCGAACAGGAACACCGGGGAGCTGTTTTTT. V is TRBV5-4 and J is TRBJ2-2; D not resolved. The length of the CDR3 is 14 residues. Trimming shortened V by 4 bases and J by 1 base, and 8 bases separated the two germline ends. Germline V gene sequence: CDR1 SGHNT, CDR2 YYREEE (reference sequence).

V is TRBV10-1 and J is TRBJ2-1, with TRBD2 matching over 12 bases. The V gene end was trimmed by 2 bases and the J gene end by 8 bases; junction bases not matched to a gene: 7. The CDR3 sequence is 16 residues long. CDR1 and CDR2 from the germline V gene are WNHNN and SYGVQD (reference sequence). Here the CDR3 DNA reads TGCGCCAGCAGTGAGCTCCGGACTAGCGGGATCTATGAGCAGTTCTTC. Translation: CASSELRTSGIYEQFF.

The V gene is TRBV28, the J gene TRBJ2-1; tentatively, D is TRBD1 or TRBD2 (6 bases each). Per the germline V gene, CDR1 is MDHEN and CDR2 is SYDVKM. V was clipped by 2 bases and J by 15 bases, with 23 bases between them. There are 15 residues in the CDR3. The CDR3 nucleotides read TGTGCCAGCAGTTTAATTGGGGGGCGGAGCATTCGCTGGTTCTTC. This codes for CASSLIGGRSIRWFF. Looking up the rest from reference TRBV28 and TRBJ2-1 gives the full variable domain: DVKVTQSSRYLVKRTGEKVFLECVQDMDHENMFWYRQDPGLGLRLIYFSYDVKMKEKGDIPEGYSVSREKKERFSLILESASTNQTSMYLCASSLIGGRSIRWFFGPGTRLTVL.

This chain connects TRBV5-5 to TRBJ2-2; D possibly corresponds to TRBD1 (6 bases). Germline CDR1 SGHKS, CDR2 YYEKEE (reference sequence). V was trimmed by 2 bases and J by 5 bases, leaving 13 bases between them. The CDR3 extends over 15 amino acids. CDR3 sequence: CASSFLQGGTGELFF. In nucleotides, the CDR3 is TGTGCCAGCAGCTTTTTACAGGGTGGGACCGGGGAGCTGTTTTTT.

DNA of the CDR3: TGTGCCATCAGCTACGACAGGGCTAGTGGAGTAAACACTGAAGCTTTCTTT. Translating it yields CAISYDRASGVNTEAFF. This chain joins TRBV10-3 and TRBJ1-1; 7 bases agree with TRBD1. The CDR3 contains 17 residues. With 6 bases clipped from V and 2 bases from J, the junction kept 15 bases outside the gene matches. CDR1 is ENHRY, CDR2 SYGVKD, per germline.